These 3 T cell receptor beta chains share one sample of origin, sequenced in a study of blood T cell repertoires in COVID-19. Using immunoSEQ multiplex PCR, the repertoire was profiled, and TCRdb retains in-frame clones only, with some absent. The data contain about 97,000 clones, around nine tenths of them singletons. The sample taken for sequencing was peripheral blood. The receptors were gathered from a man aged 45-65 years with active or convalescent COVID-19.

The gene calls are TRBV11-1 and TRBJ1-4; D remains unclear. The CDR3 is 14 residues long. From germline, CDR1 is SGHAT and CDR2 FQDESV (reference sequence). V was clipped by 5 bases and J by 7 bases, with 14 bases between them. In nucleotides, the CDR3 is TGTGCCAGCAGCCCGAGGGTCGCGGGTGAAAAACTGTTTTTT. It translates to CASSPRVAGEKLFF.

As for this clone: Other DNA sequences within the sample encode an identical CDR3. CDR3 coding DNA: TGTGCCAGTTCGGGACAGGGAGAGACCCAGTACTTC. This encodes CASSGQGETQYF. The chain carries TRBV28 and TRBJ2-5, with 9 bases fitting TRBD1. The CDR3 totals 12 residues. Germline V gives CDR1 MDHEN, CDR2 SYDVKM. Trimming took 9 bases from V and 4 from J; bases not matched to a gene: 3.

The chain combines TRBV10-3 with TRBJ1-2; 8 positions match TRBD1. V shed 2 bases and J 3 bases; nucleotides not matched to a gene: 5. The CDR3 sequence is 15 residues long. From germline, CDR1 is ENHRY and CDR2 SYGVKD. The CDR3 protein is CAISETVQGDYGYTF. CDR3 DNA: TGTGCCATCAGTGAGACGGTACAGGGGGACTATGGCTACACCTTC.